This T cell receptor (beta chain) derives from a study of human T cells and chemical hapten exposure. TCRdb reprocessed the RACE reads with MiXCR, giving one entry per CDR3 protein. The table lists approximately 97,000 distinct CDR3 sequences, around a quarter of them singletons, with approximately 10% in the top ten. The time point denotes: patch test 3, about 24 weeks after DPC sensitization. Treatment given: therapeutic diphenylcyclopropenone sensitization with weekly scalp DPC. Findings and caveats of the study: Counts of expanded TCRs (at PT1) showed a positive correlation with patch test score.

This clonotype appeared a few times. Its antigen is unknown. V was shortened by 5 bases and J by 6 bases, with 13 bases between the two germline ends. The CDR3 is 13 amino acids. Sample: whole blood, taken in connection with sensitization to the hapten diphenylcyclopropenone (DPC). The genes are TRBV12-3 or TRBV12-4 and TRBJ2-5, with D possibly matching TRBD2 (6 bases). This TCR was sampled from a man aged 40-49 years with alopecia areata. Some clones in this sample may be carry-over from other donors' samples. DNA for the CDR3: TGTGCCAGCAGTCCCGGGGGTCTAAAGACCCAGTACTTC. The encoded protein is CASSPGGLKTQYF.